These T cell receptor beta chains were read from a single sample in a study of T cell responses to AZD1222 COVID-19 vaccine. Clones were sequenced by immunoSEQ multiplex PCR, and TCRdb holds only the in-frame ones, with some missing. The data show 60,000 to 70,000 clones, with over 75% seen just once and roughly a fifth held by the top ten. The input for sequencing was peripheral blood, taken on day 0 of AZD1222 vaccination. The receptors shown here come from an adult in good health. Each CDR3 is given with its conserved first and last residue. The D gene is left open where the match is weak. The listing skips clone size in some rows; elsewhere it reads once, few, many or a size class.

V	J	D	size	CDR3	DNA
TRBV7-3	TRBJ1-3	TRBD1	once	CASSFDRGRGNTIYF	TGTGCCAGCAGCTTCGACAGGGGGAGAGGAAACACCATATATTTT
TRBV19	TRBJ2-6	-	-	CASSMARGSGANVLTF	TGTGCCAGTAGTATGGCCAGGGGCTCTGGGGCCAACGTCCTGACTTTC
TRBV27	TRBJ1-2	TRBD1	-	CASSLSGTALLYGYTF	TGTGCCAGCAGTTTATCGGGGACAGCCTTGCTCTATGGCTACACCTTC
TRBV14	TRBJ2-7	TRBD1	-	CASSSGRDRLYEQYF	TGTGCCAGCAGCTCAGGCAGGGACAGGCTCTACGAGCAGTACTTC
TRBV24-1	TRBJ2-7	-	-	CATSEGSYEQYF	TGTGCCACCAGTGAGGGGTCCTACGAGCAGTACTTC
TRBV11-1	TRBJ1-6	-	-	CASRYRAYNSPLHF	TGTGCCAGCCGCTACAGGGCCTATAATTCACCCCTCCACTTT
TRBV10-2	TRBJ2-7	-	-	CASSERTGFYEQYF	TGCGCCAGCAGTGAGCGAACAGGGTTCTACGAGCAGTACTTC
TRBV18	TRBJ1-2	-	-	CASSQKEGSYGYTF	TGTGCCAGCTCACAGAAGGAGGGGAGCTATGGCTACACCTTC
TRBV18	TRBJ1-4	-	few	CASSPPGSGVKLFF	TGTGCCAGCTCACCACCGGGTAGCGGGGTAAAACTGTTTTTT
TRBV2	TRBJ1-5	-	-	CASMMGSGSNQPQHF	TGTGCCAGCATGATGGGCTCGGGGAGCAATCAGCCCCAGCATTTT